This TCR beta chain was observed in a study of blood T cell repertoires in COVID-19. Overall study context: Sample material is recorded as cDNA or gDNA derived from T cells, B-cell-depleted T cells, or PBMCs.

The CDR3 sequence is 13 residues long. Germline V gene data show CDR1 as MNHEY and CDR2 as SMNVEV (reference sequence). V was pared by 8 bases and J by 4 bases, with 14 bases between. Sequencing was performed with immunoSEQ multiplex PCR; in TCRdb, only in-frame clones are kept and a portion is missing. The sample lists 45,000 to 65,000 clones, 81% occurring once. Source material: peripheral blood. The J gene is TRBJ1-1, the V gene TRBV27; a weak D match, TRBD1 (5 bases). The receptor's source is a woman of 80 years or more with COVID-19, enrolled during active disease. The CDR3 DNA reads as TGTGCCAGCCGTCCCCTCGGGGGCACTGAAGCTTTCTTT. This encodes CASRPLGGTEAFF.